Each of the 3 T cell receptor beta chains below was sequenced from the same sample in a study of blood T cells in healthy people across ages (dated by TCRdb to the mid-2010s). Library prep was done by 5' RACE. The run used an Illumina HiSeq 2500. A second roughly 6 to 11 cycle PCR used a sample-barcoded 5' primer and a J-beta primer mix. TCRdb trimmed public reads at Q25 via fastp, called clones via MiXCR and kept in-frame beta chains. Duplicate CDR3 protein sequences are folded into a single record with the most common DNA and genes. This sample has about 1,400,000 distinct CDR3 sequences in its table, and roughly 60% of those were observed once. The ten largest clones add up to under 8.5% of the sample. Sequences were obtained from blood. The receptor set was obtained from a young man in good health.

This clonotype was found once. The J gene is TRBJ2-5, the V gene TRBV6-2 or TRBV6-3; D is undetermined. Germline V gene lookup returns CDR1 MNHEY and CDR2 SVGEGT. CDR3 length equals 12 residues. V dropped 8 bases and J dropped 2 bases, with 9 bases sitting between them. This CDR3 reads CASEDPQETQYF. CDR3 DNA: TGTGCCAGCGAAGACCCTCAAGAGACCCAGTACTTC.

The V call is TRBV6-2 or TRBV6-3, the J call TRBJ2-4, with 8 bases matching TRBD1. The J segment lost 1 base and the V segment lost 7 bases, leaving 9 bases of the junction unmatched. CDR1 and CDR2 from the germline V gene are MNHEY and SVGEGT. The CDR3 is made up of 16 amino acids. The CDR3 bases are TGTGCCAGCATCCTTCGACAGGGGTGGGCCAAAAACATTCAGTACTTC. Translation: CASILRQGWAKNIQYF.

This clonotype turned up a few times. V gene TRBV29-1 combines with J gene TRBJ2-5; D may be TRBD1 or TRBD2 (6 bases each). V was cut by 3 bases and J by 5 bases, with 16 bases left in between. This CDR3 has 14 residues. Germline V gene data show CDR1 as SQVTM and CDR2 as ANQGSEA. Written as DNA, the CDR3 is TGCAGCGTTGATCTCTTTGGGGGGCAGGAGACCCAGTACTTC. Protein sequence: CSVDLFGGQETQYF.